A selection of T cell receptor beta chains follows, all from one sample in a study of T cells in Graves' hyperthyroidism and ophthalmopathy. In TCRdb, the multiplex PCR reads were re-called with MiXCR into one record per CDR3 protein. The table lists 330,000 or so distinct CDR3 sequences, roughly 19% of them singletons. Sequenced input: blood. These TCRs come from a man aged 45 to 65 with Graves' ophthalmopathy. Each CDR3 is given with its conserved first and last residue. Fields, in order: CDR3 length, V gene, clone size, J gene, D gene, CDR3 protein, CDR3 DNA. D genes are given only for firm matches. Only some rows state a clone size, as once, few, many or a class for expanded clones.

13	TRBV10-3	-	TRBJ1-1	-	CAISGVANTEAFF	TGTGCCATCAGCGGGGTCGCGAACACTGAAGCTTTCTTT
14	TRBV7-9	once	TRBJ2-7	-	CASSLEGDSYEQYF	TGTGCCAGCAGCTTAGAGGGAGACTCCTACGAGCAGTACTTC
12	TRBV29-1	-	TRBJ1-4	-	CSVLDVSEKLFF	TGCAGCGTCCTTGATGTTAGTGAAAAACTGTTTTTT
16	TRBV5-1	-	TRBJ2-3	-	CASSPGATGGTDTQYF	TGCGCCAGCAGCCCCGGGGCTACCGGGGGCACAGATACGCAGTATTTT
15	TRBV28	-	TRBJ1-3	-	CASSTDGESGNTIYF	TGTGCCAGCTCAACCGATGGGGAGTCCGGAAACACCATATATTTT
17	TRBV11-2	-	TRBJ2-3	TRBD2	CASSPGRLADGSDTQYF	TGTGCCAGCAGCCCCGGCAGACTAGCGGATGGTTCAGATACGCAGTATTTT
11	TRBV2	few	TRBJ2-7	-	CASSEIYEQYF	TGTGCCAGCAGTGAAATATACGAGCAGTACTTC
16	TRBV5-6	-	TRBJ2-1	TRBD2	CASSSWTSASYNEQFF	TGTGCCAGCAGCTCCTGGACTAGCGCTTCCTACAATGAGCAGTTCTTC
11	TRBV30	many	TRBJ2-5	TRBD2	CAGGGSGTQYF	TGTGCGGGGGGAGGGTCAGGGACCCAGTACTTC
15	TRBV27	few	TRBJ2-5	-	CTSSLEGRTQETQYF	TGTACCAGCAGTTTAGAGGGCAGGACACAAGAGACCCAGTACTTC
15	TRBV11-2	many	TRBJ2-7	TRBD2	CASSLEGGGSDEQYF	TGTGCCAGCAGCTTAGAGGGGGGAGGGTCGGACGAGCAGTACTTC
16	TRBV10-3	few	TRBJ2-3	TRBD2	CAISESNRLAGSAQYF	TGTGCCATCAGTGAGTCGAACCGACTAGCGGGAAGCGCGCAGTATTTT
14	TRBV6-5	-	TRBJ2-2	-	CASSFGYGTGELFF	TGTGCCAGCAGTTTCGGTTACGGCACCGGGGAGCTGTTTTTT
15	TRBV11-2	-	TRBJ1-3	-	CASSLTGDSGNTIYF	TGTGCCAGCAGTCTCACGGGGGACTCTGGAAACACCATATATTTT
14	TRBV20-1	-	TRBJ2-2	TRBD1	CSAQDRVKAGELFF	TGCAGTGCCCAGGACAGGGTTAAGGCCGGGGAGCTGTTTTTT
14	TRBV28	few	TRBJ2-7	-	CASSFGGNVYEQYF	TGTGCCAGCAGTTTCGGGGGCAATGTCTACGAGCAGTACTTC
14	TRBV20-1	few	TRBJ2-2	-	CSAPPTGNTGELFF	TGCAGTGCACCCCCAACCGGGAACACCGGGGAGCTGTTTTTT
13	TRBV28	once	TRBJ2-1	-	CASSFYRVDGQFF	TGTGCCAGCAGTTTTTACAGGGTCGATGGGCAGTTCTTC
15	TRBV5-1	many	TRBJ2-7	TRBD1	CASSNGQGLSYEQYF	TGCGCCAGCAGCAACGGACAGGGTCTATCCTACGAGCAGTACTTC
17	TRBV11-2	-	TRBJ2-2	-	CASSQEGGASNTGELFF	TGCGCCAGCAGCCAAGAAGGCGGCGCTTCGAACACCGGGGAGCTGTTTTTT
15	TRBV7-2	-	TRBJ1-2	-	CASSPTAVSSYGYTF	TGTGCCAGCAGTCCAACAGCCGTTAGTAGCTATGGCTACACCTTC
12	TRBV10-3	-	TRBJ2-3	-	CAISEVSDTQYF	TGTGCCATCAGTGAGGTTTCCGATACGCAGTATTTT
13	TRBV2	many	TRBJ1-5	TRBD1	CASRRGLNQPQHF	TGTGCCAGTAGGAGGGGGCTCAATCAGCCCCAGCATTTT
12	TRBV6-1	-	TRBJ2-1	-	CASSNTGFEQFF	TGTGCCAGCAGTAACACAGGGTTTGAGCAGTTCTTC
15	TRBV5-1	-	TRBJ2-5	-	CASRWGGYRRKTQYF	TGCGCCAGCAGATGGGGCGGTTACAGGAGGAAGACCCAGTACTTC
16	TRBV5-1	few	TRBJ2-2	TRBD2	CASSSVTSGSTGELFF	TGCGCCAGCAGCTCGGTTACTAGCGGGAGTACCGGGGAGCTGTTTTTT
14	TRBV20-1	many	TRBJ2-7	TRBD1	CSASDGQAPYEQYF	TGCAGTGCTAGCGACGGACAGGCCCCCTACGAGCAGTACTTC
11	TRBV9	few	TRBJ2-7	-	CASSVGNEQYF	TGTGCCAGCAGCGTTGGAAACGAGCAGTACTTC
13	TRBV10-3	few	TRBJ1-1	-	CATTGLLNTEAFF	TGTGCCACCACAGGGCTCCTGAACACTGAAGCTTTCTTT
14	TRBV11-2	-	TRBJ1-5	-	CASSPLGGDQPQHF	TGTGCCAGCAGTCCCCTAGGAGGGGATCAGCCCCAGCATTTT
15	TRBV28	-	TRBJ1-6	-	CASIPGLSYNSPLHF	TGTGCCAGCATTCCCGGGTTGTCCTATAATTCACCCCTCCACTTT
14	TRBV7-2	-	TRBJ1-2	-	CASSLAGPAYGYTF	TGTGCCAGCAGCTTAGCGGGGCCGGCCTATGGCTACACCTTC
17	TRBV11-2	many	TRBJ2-4	-	CASSLDPPGRGKNIQYF	TGTGCCAGCAGCTTAGACCCGCCCGGCCGGGGTAAAAACATTCAGTACTTC
14	TRBV12-3/TRBV12-4	many	TRBJ1-1	-	CASSLDAVGTEAFF	TGTGCCAGCAGTTTGGACGCGGTAGGCACTGAAGCTTTCTTT
16	TRBV5-8	once	TRBJ2-1	TRBD2	CASSLLAREGRNEQFF	TGTGCCAGCAGCTTGTTAGCGAGGGAGGGGAGAAATGAGCAGTTCTTC
14	TRBV30	many	TRBJ2-2	-	CAWSVLANTGELFF	TGTGCCTGGAGTGTTCTGGCGAACACCGGGGAGCTGTTTTTT
17	TRBV4-1	few	TRBJ2-1	TRBD2	CASSQDGSLAGYNEQFF	TGCGCCAGCAGCCAAGATGGATCACTAGCGGGCTACAATGAGCAGTTCTTC